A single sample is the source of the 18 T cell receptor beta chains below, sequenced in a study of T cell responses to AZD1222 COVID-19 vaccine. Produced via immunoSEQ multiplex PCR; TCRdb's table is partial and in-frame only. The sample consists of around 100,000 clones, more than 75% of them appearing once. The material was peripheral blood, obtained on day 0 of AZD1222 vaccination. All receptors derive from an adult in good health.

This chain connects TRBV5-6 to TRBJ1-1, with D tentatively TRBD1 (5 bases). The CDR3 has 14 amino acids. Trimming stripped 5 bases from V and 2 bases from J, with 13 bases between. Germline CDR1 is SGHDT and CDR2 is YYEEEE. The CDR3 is CASRPDSGNTEAFF. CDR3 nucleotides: TGTGCCAGCAGACCAGACAGCGGAAACACTGAAGCTTTCTTT. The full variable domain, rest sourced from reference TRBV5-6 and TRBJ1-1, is DAGVTQSPTHLIKTRGQQVTLRCSPKSGHDTVSWYQQALGQGPQFIFQYYEEEERQRGNFPDRFSGHQFPNYSSELNVNALLLGDSALYLCASRPDSGNTEAFFGQGTRLTVV.

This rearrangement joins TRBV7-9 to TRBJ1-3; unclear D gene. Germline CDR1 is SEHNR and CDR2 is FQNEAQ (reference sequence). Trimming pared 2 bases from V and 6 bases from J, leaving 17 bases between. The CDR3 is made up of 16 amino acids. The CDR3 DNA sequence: TGTGCCAGCAGCTTAAGAGTCGGAGGACTTTTAAACACCATATATTTT. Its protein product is CASSLRVGGLLNTIYF.

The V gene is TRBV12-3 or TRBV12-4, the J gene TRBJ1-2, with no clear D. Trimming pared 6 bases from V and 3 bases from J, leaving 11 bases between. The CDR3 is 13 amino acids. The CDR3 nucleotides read TGTGCCAGCAGCCGGACGGGCGACTATGGCTACACCTTC. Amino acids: CASSRTGDYGYTF.

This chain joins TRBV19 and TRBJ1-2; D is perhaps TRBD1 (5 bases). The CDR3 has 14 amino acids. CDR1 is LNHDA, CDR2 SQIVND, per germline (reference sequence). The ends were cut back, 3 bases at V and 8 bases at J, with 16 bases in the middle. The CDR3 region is CASSIMQGGYGYTF. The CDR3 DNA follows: TGTGCCAGTAGTATCATGCAGGGTGGTTACGGCTACACCTTC.

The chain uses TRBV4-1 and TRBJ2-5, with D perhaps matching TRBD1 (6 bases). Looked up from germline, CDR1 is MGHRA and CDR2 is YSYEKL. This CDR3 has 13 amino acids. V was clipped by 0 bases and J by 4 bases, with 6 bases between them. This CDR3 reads CASSQDRGETQYF. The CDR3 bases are TGCGCCAGCAGCCAAGACAGGGGAGAGACCCAGTACTTC.

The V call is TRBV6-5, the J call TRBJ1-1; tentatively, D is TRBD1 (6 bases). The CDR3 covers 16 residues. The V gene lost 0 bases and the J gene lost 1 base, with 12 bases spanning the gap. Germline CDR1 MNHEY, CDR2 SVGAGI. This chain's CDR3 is CASSYSNRVWNTEAFF. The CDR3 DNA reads TGTGCCAGCAGTTACTCGAACAGGGTCTGGAACACTGAAGCTTTCTTT.

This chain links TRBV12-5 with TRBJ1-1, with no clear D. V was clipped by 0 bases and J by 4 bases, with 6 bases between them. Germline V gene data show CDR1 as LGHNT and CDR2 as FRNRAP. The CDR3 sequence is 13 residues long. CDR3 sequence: CASGLVASTEAFF. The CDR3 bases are TGTGCTAGTGGTTTGGTAGCGAGCACTGAAGCTTTCTTT.

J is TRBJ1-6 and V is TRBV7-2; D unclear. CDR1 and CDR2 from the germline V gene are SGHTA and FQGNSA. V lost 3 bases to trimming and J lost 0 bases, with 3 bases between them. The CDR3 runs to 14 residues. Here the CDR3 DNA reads TGTGCCAGCAGCTTTGGCTCCTATAATTCACCCCTCCACTTT. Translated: CASSFGSYNSPLHF.

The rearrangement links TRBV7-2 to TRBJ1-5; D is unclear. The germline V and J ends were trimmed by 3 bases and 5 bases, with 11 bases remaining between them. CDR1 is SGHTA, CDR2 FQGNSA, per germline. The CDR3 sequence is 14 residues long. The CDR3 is CASSFYKSDQPQHF. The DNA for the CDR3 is TGTGCCAGCAGCTTTTACAAAAGCGATCAGCCCCAGCATTTT.

The CDR3 DNA is TGTGCCAGCTCCCACCAAGAGAGAACGGATATCTATGGCTACACCTTC. Translated: CASSHQERTDIYGYTF. This chain uses TRBV18 with TRBJ1-2; D ambiguous. The CDR3 has 16 residues. V lost 6 bases and J 4 bases, leaving 21 bases between the germline ends. Germline CDR1 and CDR2: KGHSH and LQKENI.

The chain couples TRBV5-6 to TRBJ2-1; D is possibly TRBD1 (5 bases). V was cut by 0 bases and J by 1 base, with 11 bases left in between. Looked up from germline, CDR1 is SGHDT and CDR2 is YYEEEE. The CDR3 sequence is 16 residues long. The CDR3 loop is CASSLGGGGSYNEQFF. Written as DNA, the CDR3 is TGTGCCAGCAGCTTGGGGGGCGGTGGTTCCTACAATGAGCAGTTCTTC.

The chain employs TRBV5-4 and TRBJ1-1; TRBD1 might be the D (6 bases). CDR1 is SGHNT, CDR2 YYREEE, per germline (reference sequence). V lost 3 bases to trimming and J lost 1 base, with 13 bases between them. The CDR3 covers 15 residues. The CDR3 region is CASSSQSQGNTEAFF. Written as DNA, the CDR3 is TGTGCCAGCAGCTCTCAATCACAGGGGAACACTGAAGCTTTCTTT. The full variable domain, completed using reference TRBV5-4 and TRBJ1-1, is ETGVTQSPTHLIKTRGQQVTLRCSSQSGHNTVSWYQQALGQGPQFIFQYYREEENGRGNFPPRFSGLQFPNYSSELNVNALELDDSALYLCASSSQSQGNTEAFFGQGTRLTVV.

CDR3 loop: CASSLASSGTYEQYF. The CDR3 nucleotides read TGTGCCAGCAGCTTAGCGTCTAGCGGTACCTACGAGCAGTACTTC. The V gene is TRBV7-2, the J gene TRBJ2-7, with TRBD2 matching 7 bases. The trim removed 0 bases at V and 2 bases at J, leaving 4 bases unmatched. This CDR3 region has 15 residues. CDR1 and CDR2 (germline): SGHTA, FQGNSA.

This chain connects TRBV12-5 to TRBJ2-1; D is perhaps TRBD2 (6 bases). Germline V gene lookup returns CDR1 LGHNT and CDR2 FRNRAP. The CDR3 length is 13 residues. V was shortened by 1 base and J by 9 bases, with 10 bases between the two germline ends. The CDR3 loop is CASGLGLVGEQFF. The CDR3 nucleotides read TGTGCTAGTGGTTTGGGACTAGTGGGTGAGCAGTTCTTC.

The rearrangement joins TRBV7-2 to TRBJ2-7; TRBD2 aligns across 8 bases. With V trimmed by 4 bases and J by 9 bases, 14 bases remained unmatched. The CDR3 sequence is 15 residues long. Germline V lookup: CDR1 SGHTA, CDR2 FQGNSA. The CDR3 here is CASSSDGTRGRGQYF. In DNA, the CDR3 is TGTGCCAGCAGCTCCGACGGGACTAGAGGCAGGGGGCAGTACTTC.

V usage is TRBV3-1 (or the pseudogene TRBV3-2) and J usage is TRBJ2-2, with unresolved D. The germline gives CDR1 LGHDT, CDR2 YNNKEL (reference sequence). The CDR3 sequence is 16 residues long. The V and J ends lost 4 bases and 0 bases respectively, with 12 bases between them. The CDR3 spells CASSLHTPANTGELFF. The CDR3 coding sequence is TGTGCCAGCAGCCTTCACACCCCCGCGAACACCGGGGAGCTGTTTTTT.

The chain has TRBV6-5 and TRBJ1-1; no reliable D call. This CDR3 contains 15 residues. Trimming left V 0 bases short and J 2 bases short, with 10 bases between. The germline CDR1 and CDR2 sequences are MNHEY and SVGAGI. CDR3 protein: CASSYSIGSNTEAFF. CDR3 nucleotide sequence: TGTGCCAGCAGTTACTCGATAGGCAGTAACACTGAAGCTTTCTTT.

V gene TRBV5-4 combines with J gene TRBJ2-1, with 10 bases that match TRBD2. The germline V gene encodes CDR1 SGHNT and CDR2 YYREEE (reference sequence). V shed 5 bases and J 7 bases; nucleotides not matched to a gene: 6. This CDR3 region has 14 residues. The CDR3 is CASRVAGGRNEQFF. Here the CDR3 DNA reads TGTGCCAGCAGAGTAGCGGGAGGTCGGAATGAGCAGTTCTTC.